Listed below are T cell receptor beta chains from one sample, sequenced in a study of regulatory and conventional T cells in RAG deficiency. The table came from immunoSEQ multiplex PCR; TCRdb's copy has only in-frame clones and leaves some out. The sample carries some 390 clones, approximately 93% recorded once. The specimen sequenced was CD4+ Tregs sorted from blood. These receptors all stem from a human donor with RAG deficiency presenting as severe combined immunodeficiency. CDR3s include the opening cysteine and the closing phenylalanine or tryptophan. Fields, in order: V gene, J gene, CDR3 protein.

V gene: TRBV7-8; J gene: TRBJ2-7; CDR3 protein: CASSLDRVGEQYF
V gene: TRBV9; J gene: TRBJ2-1; CDR3 protein: CASSAGGGSYNEQFF
V gene: TRBV4-3; J gene: TRBJ1-2; CDR3 protein: CASSLGTGYGYTF
V gene: TRBV25-1; J gene: TRBJ1-5; CDR3 protein: CASRQGNQPQHF
V gene: TRBV28; J gene: TRBJ2-1; CDR3 protein: CASSLWTSNEQFF
V gene: TRBV7-9; J gene: TRBJ2-7; CDR3 protein: CASSLRGEQYF
V gene: TRBV10-3; J gene: TRBJ2-7; CDR3 protein: CASGTGGYEQYF
V gene: TRBV5-1; J gene: TRBJ2-3; CDR3 protein: CASSILQGSIADTQYF
V gene: TRBV7-2; J gene: TRBJ2-3; CDR3 protein: CASSAGLAGGTDTQYF
V gene: TRBV10-1; J gene: TRBJ2-6; CDR3 protein: CASSEGSGANVLTF
V gene: TRBV2; J gene: TRBJ2-7; CDR3 protein: CASSRGGNEQYF
V gene: TRBV9; J gene: TRBJ2-1; CDR3 protein: CASSVATGWANEQFF
V gene: TRBV4-2; J gene: TRBJ2-1; CDR3 protein: CASSQVQGGDEQFF
V gene: TRBV7-2; J gene: TRBJ2-1; CDR3 protein: CASSKAMATYNEQFF
V gene: TRBV6-5; J gene: TRBJ2-5; CDR3 protein: CASSYSGQPETQYF
V gene: TRBV20-1; J gene: TRBJ2-1; CDR3 protein: CSASLYNEQFF
V gene: TRBV10-3; J gene: TRBJ1-1; CDR3 protein: CASERGFNTEAFF
V gene: TRBV19; J gene: TRBJ2-5; CDR3 protein: CASSIQYQETQYF
V gene: TRBV9; J gene: TRBJ2-1; CDR3 protein: CASSVTLAGVGNEQFF
V gene: TRBV7-2; J gene: TRBJ2-1; CDR3 protein: CASSPHGGGAGEQFF
V gene: TRBV4-1; J gene: TRBJ2-6; CDR3 protein: CASSLTGFRANVLTF
V gene: TRBV10-3; J gene: TRBJ2-3; CDR3 protein: CAISEFFRQADTQYF
V gene: TRBV4-3; J gene: TRBJ2-1; CDR3 protein: CASSSRLAAYNEQFF